These T cell receptor beta chains were read from a single sample in a study of cytomegalovirus exposure and HLA in healthy donors. Using immunoSEQ multiplex PCR, the repertoire was profiled, and TCRdb retains in-frame clones only, with some absent. The sample consists of hundreds of thousands of clones, around nine tenths of them appearing once. Input material: PBMCs. Receptors were obtained from a man aged 18 to 30 in good health and CMV-seronegative. Both conserved end residues are part of each CDR3. The order of the fields is D gene, J gene, clone size, V gene, CDR3 protein, CDR3 DNA. The D gene is left open where the match is weak. A clone size is listed for some rows: how often the clone was seen (once, few, many), or a class if it is expanded.

D gene: .
J gene: TRBJ2-7
clone size: .
V gene: TRBV27
CDR3 protein: CASSQGQPREQYF
CDR3 DNA: TGTGCCAGCAGTCAAGGACAGCCACGCGAGCAGTACTTC

D gene: TRBD1
J gene: TRBJ2-5
clone size: .
V gene: TRBV28
CDR3 protein: CASSLPGGVKTQYF
CDR3 DNA: TGTGCCAGCAGTTTACCAGGGGGCGTGAAGACCCAGTACTTC

D gene: .
J gene: TRBJ2-1
clone size: .
V gene: TRBV19
CDR3 protein: CASSIQGSYNEQFF
CDR3 DNA: TGTGCCAGTAGTATACAGGGGTCCTACAATGAGCAGTTCTTC

D gene: TRBD2
J gene: TRBJ2-1
clone size: once
V gene: TRBV9
CDR3 protein: CASSVLSTGGVSKNEQFF
CDR3 DNA: TGTGCCAGCAGCGTATTGTCGACGGGAGGGGTTTCGAAAAATGAGCAGTTCTTC

D gene: .
J gene: TRBJ2-5
clone size: .
V gene: TRBV2
CDR3 protein: CASSPGTSQETQYF
CDR3 DNA: TGTGCCAGCTCCCCTGGGACAAGTCAAGAGACCCAGTACTTC

D gene: .
J gene: TRBJ2-3
clone size: .
V gene: TRBV27
CDR3 protein: CASSLLRLGPADTQYF
CDR3 DNA: TGTGCCAGCAGTTTACTTAGGCTAGGTCCTGCAGATACGCAGTATTTT

D gene: .
J gene: TRBJ1-5
clone size: few
V gene: TRBV4-3
CDR3 protein: CASSQDLQGGQPQHF
CDR3 DNA: TGCGCCAGCAGCCAAGATTTGCAGGGAGGACAGCCCCAGCATTTT

D gene: .
J gene: TRBJ1-6
clone size: .
V gene: TRBV5-6
CDR3 protein: CASSVRGANSPLHF
CDR3 DNA: TGTGCCAGCAGCGTCAGGGGCGCCAATTCACCCCTCCACTTT

D gene: .
J gene: TRBJ2-5
clone size: few
V gene: TRBV4-2
CDR3 protein: CASSQGSSSVETQYF
CDR3 DNA: TGTGCCAGCAGCCAAGGATCCAGTAGCGTGGAGACCCAGTACTTC

D gene: TRBD1
J gene: TRBJ1-5
clone size: .
V gene: TRBV5-6
CDR3 protein: CASSPGQGQGQPQHF
CDR3 DNA: TGTGCCAGCAGCCCCGGACAGGGACAAGGGCAGCCCCAGCATTTT

D gene: .
J gene: TRBJ1-2
clone size: .
V gene: TRBV6-6
CDR3 protein: CASSLTGTNYGYTF
CDR3 DNA: TGTGCCAGCAGCTTAACAGGGACCAACTATGGCTACACCTTC

D gene: TRBD2
J gene: TRBJ2-1
clone size: .
V gene: TRBV9
CDR3 protein: CASEPGLAGDASYNEQFF
CDR3 DNA: TGTGCCAGCGAACCGGGACTAGCGGGAGACGCGTCCTACAATGAGCAGTTCTTC

D gene: .
J gene: TRBJ2-7
clone size: .
V gene: TRBV7-8
CDR3 protein: CASSFAGGHSYEQYF
CDR3 DNA: TGTGCCAGCAGCTTCGCTGGTGGACACAGCTACGAGCAGTACTTC

D gene: .
J gene: TRBJ1-4
clone size: .
V gene: TRBV6-5
CDR3 protein: CASSYLASNEKLFF
CDR3 DNA: TGTGCCAGCAGTTACTTAGCTAGTAATGAAAAACTGTTTTTT

D gene: .
J gene: TRBJ2-7
clone size: .
V gene: TRBV5-6
CDR3 protein: CASSLVTSNEQYF
CDR3 DNA: TGTGCCAGCAGCTTGGTCACTAGTAACGAGCAGTACTTC

D gene: TRBD1
J gene: TRBJ1-2
clone size: .
V gene: TRBV2
CDR3 protein: CASNPGQGNGYTF
CDR3 DNA: TGTGCCAGCAATCCGGGACAGGGGAATGGCTACACCTTC

D gene: TRBD1
J gene: TRBJ2-7
clone size: .
V gene: TRBV27
CDR3 protein: CASSLRDRVTEQYF
CDR3 DNA: TGTGCCAGCAGTTTAAGGGACAGGGTTACCGAGCAGTACTTC

D gene: TRBD1
J gene: TRBJ1-5
clone size: .
V gene: TRBV5-1
CDR3 protein: CASSSTGGADQPQHF
CDR3 DNA: TGCGCCAGCAGCTCGACAGGGGGCGCGGATCAGCCCCAGCATTTT

D gene: .
J gene: TRBJ2-2
clone size: .
V gene: TRBV2
CDR3 protein: CASSVDRTLRTGELFF
CDR3 DNA: TGTGCCAGCAGCGTCGATCGGACACTACGCACCGGGGAGCTGTTTTTT

D gene: TRBD1
J gene: TRBJ2-7
clone size: .
V gene: TRBV28
CDR3 protein: CASSRTGTYEQYF
CDR3 DNA: TGTGCCAGCAGTCGGACAGGGACATACGAGCAGTACTTC

D gene: TRBD1
J gene: TRBJ2-7
clone size: .
V gene: TRBV23-1
CDR3 protein: CATLTYRDSNF
CDR3 DNA: TGCGCCACTCTCACATACCGGGACAGCAACTTC

D gene: .
J gene: TRBJ1-5
clone size: .
V gene: TRBV10-2
CDR3 protein: CASTETYSNQPQHF
CDR3 DNA: TGCGCCAGCACCGAAACCTATAGCAATCAGCCCCAGCATTTT

D gene: TRBD1
J gene: TRBJ1-2
clone size: few
V gene: TRBV7-8
CDR3 protein: CASSTRTGGGYTF
CDR3 DNA: TGTGCCAGCAGCACCAGGACAGGCGGAGGCTACACCTTC

D gene: TRBD1
J gene: TRBJ1-1
clone size: .
V gene: TRBV27
CDR3 protein: CASRGTGGNTEAFF
CDR3 DNA: TGTGCCAGCAGAGGGACAGGGGGAAACACTGAAGCTTTCTTT

D gene: TRBD2
J gene: TRBJ2-2
clone size: .
V gene: TRBV27
CDR3 protein: CASRPGLAGAGELFF
CDR3 DNA: TGTGCCAGCAGGCCCGGGCTAGCGGGAGCCGGGGAGCTGTTTTTT

D gene: .
J gene: TRBJ2-2
clone size: .
V gene: TRBV9
CDR3 protein: CASSVGLWEGELFF
CDR3 DNA: TGTGCCAGCAGCGTAGGGCTGTGGGAGGGGGAGCTGTTTTTT

D gene: TRBD2
J gene: TRBJ2-1
clone size: once
V gene: TRBV27
CDR3 protein: CASSLAGTSGNEQFF
CDR3 DNA: TGTGCCAGCAGTTTGGCCGGGACTAGCGGGAATGAGCAGTTCTTC

D gene: TRBD2
J gene: TRBJ2-1
clone size: .
V gene: TRBV6-1
CDR3 protein: CASSEGGRQNNEQFF
CDR3 DNA: TGTGCCAGCAGTGAGGGCGGGAGGCAAAACAATGAGCAGTTCTTC

D gene: .
J gene: TRBJ2-1
clone size: .
V gene: TRBV5-4
CDR3 protein: CASSLALLARNEQFF
CDR3 DNA: TGTGCCAGCAGCTTGGCCCTCCTAGCCCGGAATGAGCAGTTCTTC

D gene: TRBD1
J gene: TRBJ2-2
clone size: .
V gene: TRBV4-1
CDR3 protein: CASSQEGTGGTGELFF
CDR3 DNA: TGCGCCAGCAGCCAAGAGGGGACAGGGGGGACCGGGGAGCTGTTTTTT

D gene: .
J gene: TRBJ2-3
clone size: .
V gene: TRBV7-2
CDR3 protein: CASSPVGGDTQYF
CDR3 DNA: TGTGCCAGCAGCCCCGTCGGGGGAGATACGCAGTATTTT

D gene: TRBD2
J gene: TRBJ2-3
clone size: .
V gene: TRBV5-4
CDR3 protein: CASSPGQRELDTQYF
CDR3 DNA: TGTGCCAGCAGCCCCGGCCAGCGGGAGTTAGATACGCAGTATTTT

D gene: .
J gene: TRBJ2-2
clone size: .
V gene: TRBV28
CDR3 protein: CASQQSGRVTGELFF
CDR3 DNA: TGTGCCAGCCAACAATCCGGCAGGGTCACCGGGGAGCTGTTTTTT

D gene: .
J gene: TRBJ2-7
clone size: .
V gene: TRBV6-1
CDR3 protein: CASSDQTTSYEQYF
CDR3 DNA: TGTGCCAGCAGTGATCAGACTACTTCCTACGAGCAGTACTTC

D gene: TRBD1
J gene: TRBJ1-5
clone size: .
V gene: TRBV10-3
CDR3 protein: CAISDSPWQGDGNQPQHF
CDR3 DNA: TGTGCCATCAGTGACTCTCCGTGGCAGGGGGACGGCAATCAGCCCCAGCATTTT

D gene: .
J gene: TRBJ2-3
clone size: .
V gene: TRBV5-1
CDR3 protein: CASNLQPSDTDTQYF
CDR3 DNA: TGCGCCAGCAACCTACAGCCTTCTGACACAGATACGCAGTATTTT

D gene: TRBD2
J gene: TRBJ2-3
clone size: .
V gene: TRBV5-4
CDR3 protein: CASSLVLKSSGADTQYF
CDR3 DNA: TGTGCCAGCAGCTTGGTTTTAAAATCTAGCGGGGCAGATACGCAGTATTTT

D gene: .
J gene: TRBJ1-1
clone size: .
V gene: TRBV28
CDR3 protein: CASSLRALNTEAFF
CDR3 DNA: TGTGCCAGCTCACTCAGGGCTTTAAACACTGAAGCTTTCTTT

D gene: TRBD2
J gene: TRBJ2-3
clone size: .
V gene: TRBV4-3
CDR3 protein: CASSRKVTSGDTDTQYF
CDR3 DNA: TGCGCCAGCAGCCGAAAAGTTACTAGCGGGGACACAGATACGCAGTATTTT

D gene: .
J gene: TRBJ1-5
clone size: .
V gene: TRBV18
CDR3 protein: CASSPSHSNQPQHF
CDR3 DNA: TGTGCCAGCTCACCATCCCATAGCAATCAGCCCCAGCATTTT

D gene: .
J gene: TRBJ2-5
clone size: .
V gene: TRBV30
CDR3 protein: CAWSVFGIAETQYF
CDR3 DNA: TGTGCCTGGAGTGTATTTGGGATAGCGGAGACCCAGTACTTC

D gene: TRBD2
J gene: TRBJ2-7
clone size: .
V gene: TRBV9
CDR3 protein: CASSAGTTGTYEQYF
CDR3 DNA: TGTGCCAGCAGCGCAGGGACTACCGGTACCTACGAGCAGTACTTC

D gene: .
J gene: TRBJ2-5
clone size: .
V gene: TRBV9
CDR3 protein: CASSVDPRGEETQYF
CDR3 DNA: TGTGCCAGCAGCGTAGACCCCAGGGGTGAAGAGACCCAGTACTTC

D gene: .
J gene: TRBJ1-1
clone size: .
V gene: TRBV5-4
CDR3 protein: CASSPEYSSEAFF
CDR3 DNA: TGTGCCAGCAGCCCCGAATACAGTTCCGAAGCTTTCTTT